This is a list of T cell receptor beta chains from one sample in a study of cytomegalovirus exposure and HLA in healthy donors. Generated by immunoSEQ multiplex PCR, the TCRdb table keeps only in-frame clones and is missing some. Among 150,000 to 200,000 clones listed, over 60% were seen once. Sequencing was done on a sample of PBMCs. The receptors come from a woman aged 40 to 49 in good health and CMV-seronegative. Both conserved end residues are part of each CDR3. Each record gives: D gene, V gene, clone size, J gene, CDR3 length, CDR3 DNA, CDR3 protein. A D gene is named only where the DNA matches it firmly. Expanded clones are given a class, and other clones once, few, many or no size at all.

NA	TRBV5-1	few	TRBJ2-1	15	TGCGCCAGCAGCTTGGCTTCGAATAGATTGCCTGAGCAGTTCTTC	CASSLASNRLPEQFF
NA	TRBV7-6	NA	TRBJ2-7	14	TGTGCCAGCAGCTTAGGCGGGCCGACCTACGAGCAGTACTTC	CASSLGGPTYEQYF
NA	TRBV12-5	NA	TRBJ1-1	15	TGTGCTAGTGGTTTGGTACAGTCCTGGGCCACTGAAGCTTTCTTT	CASGLVQSWATEAFF
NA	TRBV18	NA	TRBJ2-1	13	TGTGCCAGCTCACCACCTTCCCCCAATGAGCAATTCTTC	CASSPPSPNEQFF
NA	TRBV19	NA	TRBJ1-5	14	TGTGCCAGTAGTATAGCACAGGGAGCGCAGCCCCAGCATTTT	CASSIAQGAQPQHF
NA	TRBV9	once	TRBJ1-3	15	TGTGCCAGCAGCGCTCCTGGGGGGAGTGGAAACACCATATATTTT	CASSAPGGSGNTIYF
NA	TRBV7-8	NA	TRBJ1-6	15	TGTGCCAGCAGCCTACAGGTCTCCTATAATTCACCCCTCCACTTT	CASSLQVSYNSPLHF
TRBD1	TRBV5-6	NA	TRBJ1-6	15	TGTGCCAGCAGCTTAGGACAGGGGGGTAATTCACCCCTCCACTTT	CASSLGQGGNSPLHF
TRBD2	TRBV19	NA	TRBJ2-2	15	TGTGCCAGTAAGCTAGCGGGCCTATCCACCGGGGAGCTGTTTTTT	CASKLAGLSTGELFF
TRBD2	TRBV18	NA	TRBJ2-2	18	TGTGCCAGCTCACCACGACTAGCGGGAGGCAGGGGGACCGGGGAGCTGTTTTTT	CASSPRLAGGRGTGELFF
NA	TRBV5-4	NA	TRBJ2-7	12	TGTGCCAGCAGCTTGAGAGGGTCCGAGCAGTACTTC	CASSLRGSEQYF
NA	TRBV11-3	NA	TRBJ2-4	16	TGTGCCAGCAGCAGCTACCAGGCCGGGACCAAAAACATTCAGTACTTC	CASSSYQAGTKNIQYF
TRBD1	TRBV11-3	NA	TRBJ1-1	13	TGTGCCAGCAGCCGGGACAGGGGGCTGGAAGCTTTCTTT	CASSRDRGLEAFF
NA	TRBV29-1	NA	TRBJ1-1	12	TGCAGCGGTACCAACTCCGGGAATGAAGCTTTCTTT	CSGTNSGNEAFF
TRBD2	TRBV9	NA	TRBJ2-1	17	TGTGCCAGCAGCCCCAGAGCTAGCGGGGCGGGGTACAATGAGCAGTTCTTC	CASSPRASGAGYNEQFF
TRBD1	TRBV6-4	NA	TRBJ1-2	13	TGTGCCAGCAGTGACGGGGACAGGGCTGGCTACACCTTC	CASSDGDRAGYTF
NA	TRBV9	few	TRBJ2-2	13	TGTGCCAGCTCGCGTCGAAACACCGGGGAGCTGTTTTTT	CASSRRNTGELFF
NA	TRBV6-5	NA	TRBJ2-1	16	TGTGCCAGCAGTTACTTGAGGCAGGGGGGCTACAATGAGCAGTTCTTC	CASSYLRQGGYNEQFF
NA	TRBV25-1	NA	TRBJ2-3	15	TGTGCCAGCAGTGGCCAAGAGGATGGCACAGATACGCAGTATTTT	CASSGQEDGTDTQYF
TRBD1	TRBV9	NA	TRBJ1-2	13	TGTGCCAGCAGCCGGGACAGTCGTTCCGGCTACACCTTC	CASSRDSRSGYTF
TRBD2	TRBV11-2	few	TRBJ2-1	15	TGTGCCAGCAGACCACTAGCGGGAGGAGGGAATGAGCAGTTCTTC	CASRPLAGGGNEQFF
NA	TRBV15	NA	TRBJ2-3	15	TGTGCCACCAGCAGAGACAGAGGAGGCACAGATACGCAGTATTTT	CATSRDRGGTDTQYF
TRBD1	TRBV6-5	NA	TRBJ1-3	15	TGTGCCAGCCGACGGAAGGGGGCATATGGAAACACCATATATTTT	CASRRKGAYGNTIYF
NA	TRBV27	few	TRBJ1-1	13	TGTGCCAGCAGTTTACGGGGTGACACTGAAGCTTTCTTT	CASSLRGDTEAFF
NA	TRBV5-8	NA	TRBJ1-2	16	TGTGCCAGCAGCATCCACCGGGACAACTCTAACTATGGCTACACCTTC	CASSIHRDNSNYGYTF